This note documents a single T cell receptor (beta chain) sequence. Its antigen is undetermined. This specimen belongs to a study of T cell responses to AZD1222 COVID-19 vaccine. Study-wide results and limits: Unmutated variant regions are reportedly targeted by nearly half of spike-specific TCRs.

TCRdb keeps only in-frame clones here, not all; method: immunoSEQ multiplex PCR. Here the sample spans over 100,000 clones, roughly 86% being singletons. The sequenced sample was peripheral blood, obtained on day 0 of AZD1222 vaccination. This TCR was recovered from an adult in good health.

The CDR3 here is CASSSRQNDNEQFF. CDR3 in DNA: TGTGCCAGCAGCTCACGACAGAATGACAATGAGCAGTTCTTC. This rearrangement joins TRBV7-2 to TRBJ2-1; the D gene is possibly TRBD1 (5 bases). The length of the CDR3 is 14 residues. Germline V lookup: CDR1 SGHTA, CDR2 FQGNSA. The V end was cut by 4 bases, the J end by 5 bases, with 12 bases between.